The TCR beta chain described here comes from a study of cytomegalovirus exposure and HLA in healthy donors. The protocol was immunoSEQ multiplex PCR, while the TCRdb copy is restricted to in-frame clones and leaves out a portion. The sample holds more than 65,000 clones, more than 85% seen once. Trimming cost V 4 bases and J 0 bases, with 13 bases left between them. The CDR3 is 17 residues long. The germline gives CDR1 MGHRA, CDR2 YSYEKL. The donors were in the roughly 120-subject validation cohort, distinct from the approximately 700-subject first cohort. The clonotype was recovered from a man aged 18-30 years in good health and CMV-seronegative. J is TRBJ1-6 and V is TRBV4-1; a weak D match, TRBD1 (5 bases). The specimen was PBMCs. CDR3: CASSPEETVSYNSPLHF. The CDR3 region has the DNA TGCGCCAGCAGCCCCGAAGAGACAGTCTCCTATAATTCACCCCTCCACTTT.